This TCR beta chain originates from a study of blood T cell repertoires in COVID-19. Study details: Specimens from acute and convalescent COVID-19 originated in the United States, Italy and Spain.

Only in-frame clones appear in the TCRdb table, and some are missing; sequencing was by immunoSEQ multiplex PCR. The profile shows approximately 360,000 clones, roughly four fifths of them singletons. The CDR3 is 13 amino acids. V trimming: 6 bases; J trimming: 2 bases; junction bases outside the gene matches: 1. Germline loops: CDR1 LNHDA, CDR2 SQIVND (reference sequence). A remark on this clone: The same CDR3 also results from other DNA sequences found in this sample.

Those enrolled, adults aged roughly 18 to 95 years, came from around 25 US areas. Donors of Cohort 3 who recovered were those that had two negative PCRs, clearance, or symptom resolution. This receptor was identified in a woman between 45 and 60 years old who had recovered from COVID-19. Material: PBMCs or T cells enriched from blood (not recorded which). The chain combines TRBV19 with TRBJ1-5, with TRBD1 identical over 7 bases. CDR3 in DNA: TGTGCCAGTAGCGGGACAGGCAATCAGCCCCAGCATTTT. This sequence encodes CASSGTGNQPQHF. Full variable domain (missing parts from reference TRBV19 and TRBJ1-5): DGGITQSPKYLFRKEGQNVTLSCEQNLNHDAMYWYRQDPGQGLRLIYYSQIVNDFQKGDIAEGYSVSREKKESFPLTVTSAQKNPTAFYLCASSGTGNQPQHFGDGTRLSIL.